A few counts support the clone carrying this T cell receptor beta chain. The antigen remains undetermined. Each donor's status was that of a healthy bone marrow donor. The record originates from a study of cytomegalovirus exposure and HLA in healthy donors. The study, taken as a whole, reports: Donors were assumed by presence/absence analyses to have roughly uniform sequencing depth. A cluster of highly shared sequence variants was likely a sequencing artifact.

60 Vbeta and 13 Jbeta primers were used in PCR. Data came from immunoSEQ multiplex PCR; TCRdb stores just in-frame clones and leaves some out. Of 150,000 to 180,000 clones in the sample, 65% to 75% are singletons; the top ten hold about 2.6%. Between the trimmed V and J ends, which lost 3 bases and 1 base, there was a span of 12 bases. There are 15 residues in the CDR3. From germline, CDR1 is SNHLY and CDR2 FYNNEI. The chain uses TRBV2 and TRBJ2-5; a possible D gene is TRBD2 (7 bases). The sequence derives from a man younger than 35 in good health and CMV-seronegative. Sequenced input: PBMCs. CDR3 amino acids: CASSDRGGGQETQYF. The CDR3 coding sequence is TGTGCCAGCAGTGACAGGGGCGGGGGCCAAGAGACCCAGTACTTC.